The clone carrying this T cell receptor (beta chain) came up a few times. Its antigen is currently unknown. Researchers ran the PCR with 60 Vbeta and 13 Jbeta primers. Only in-frame clones appear in the TCRdb table, and some are missing; sequencing was by immunoSEQ multiplex PCR. The sample has under 200,000 clones; over 9.5% are singletons. These data are taken from a study of cytomegalovirus exposure and HLA in healthy donors. Study outcomes and limitations: The authors excluded some V segments, including TRBV6-2 and TRBV6-3, as indistinguishable.

CDR3 length: 14 amino acids. Germline assignment: CDR1 SGHRS and CDR2 YFSETQ. Losses at the gene ends were 4 bases for V and 3 bases for J; bases not matched to a gene: 3. This clonotype was obtained from a man aged 50-59 years in good health and CMV-seropositive. The material sequenced was PBMCs. The chain combines TRBV5-1 with TRBJ2-2, with 7 bases lining up with TRBD1. The CDR3 nucleotides are TGCGCCAGCAGCACCACAGGGGACACCGGGGAGCTGTTTTTT. It codes for CASSTTGDTGELFF.